This is a list of T cell receptor beta chains from one sample in a study of blood T cell repertoires in COVID-19. Libraries were prepared by immunoSEQ multiplex PCR; TCRdb keeps only in-frame clonotypes and omits some of them. The sample holds some 180,000 clones, around four fifths seen once. The sequencing sample was made of peripheral blood. The source of these receptors is an elderly woman with COVID-19, enrolled during active disease. CDR3s include the opening cysteine and the closing phenylalanine or tryptophan. D genes are given only for firm matches. The size field is filled for only some rows; it gives once, few, many or a size class.

clone_size	j_call	v_call	d_call	cdr3_aa	cdr3_nt
.	TRBJ2-5	TRBV18	.	CASSPDRNQETQYF	TGTGCCAGCTCACCAGACAGGAATCAAGAGACCCAGTACTTC
once	TRBJ2-2	TRBV2	.	CASSEVVGRVNTGELFF	TGTGCCAGCAGTGAAGTCGTAGGGCGGGTGAACACCGGGGAGCTGTTTTTT
.	TRBJ2-7	TRBV5-1	TRBD1	CASSGRTGGGLRAFSGEQYF	TGCGCCAGCAGCGGAAGGACAGGGGGCGGACTCCGGGCCTTTTCCGGCGAGCAGTACTTC
few	TRBJ2-7	TRBV5-1	.	CASSLSDRRDVSYEQYF	TGCGCCAGCAGCTTGAGTGACAGGCGCGACGTCTCCTACGAGCAGTACTTC
.	TRBJ1-1	TRBV19	.	CASSIGRGQLHIEAFF	TGTGCCAGTAGTATAGGGAGGGGTCAACTCCATATTGAAGCTTTCTTT
.	TRBJ2-5	TRBV4-1	TRBD2	CASSQDQVSAGEETQYF	TGCGCCAGCAGCCAAGATCAGGTTAGCGCGGGAGAGGAGACCCAGTACTTC
.	TRBJ2-5	TRBV3-1/TRBV3-2	.	CASSQVTVTQYF	TGTGCCAGCAGCCAAGTCACAGTGACCCAGTACTTC
.	TRBJ1-3	TRBV3-1/TRBV3-2	.	CASIKQGSHTIYF	TGTGCCAGCATCAAACAGGGATCGCACACCATATATTTT
.	TRBJ2-7	TRBV4-1	TRBD1	CASSVGGTGWNEQYF	TGCGCCAGCAGCGTCGGGGGGACAGGGTGGAACGAGCAGTACTTC
.	TRBJ2-7	TRBV29-1	.	CSVEGEAGIGYEQYF	TGCAGCGTTGAAGGAGAAGCAGGTATTGGCTACGAGCAGTACTTC
.	TRBJ2-1	TRBV29-1	TRBD2	CSVESAPGTSGFPPNEQFF	TGCAGCGTTGAGAGTGCACCGGGGACTAGCGGTTTCCCCCCCAATGAGCAGTTCTTC
.	TRBJ2-7	TRBV5-1	.	CASSDSPGVYEQYF	TGCGCCAGCAGCGACTCACCCGGGGTTTACGAGCAGTACTTC
.	TRBJ2-2	TRBV7-3	TRBD1	CASSLKGQETGELFF	TGTGCCAGCAGCTTAAAGGGACAGGAGACCGGGGAGCTGTTTTTT
.	TRBJ2-7	TRBV3-1/TRBV3-2	TRBD2	CASSQGGGDSYEQYF	TGTGCCAGCAGCCAGGGCGGGGGTGACTCCTACGAGCAGTACTTC
.	TRBJ1-4	TRBV5-1	.	CASSFRAANEKLFF	TGCGCCAGCAGCTTCAGGGCGGCTAATGAAAAACTGTTTTTT
few	TRBJ1-1	TRBV19	TRBD1	CASSTPHGTGSPEAFF	TGTGCCAGTAGTACCCCCCACGGGACAGGAAGCCCTGAAGCTTTCTTT
.	TRBJ1-1	TRBV5-6	TRBD1	CASSLRDRGITEAFF	TGTGCCAGCAGCTTGAGGGACAGGGGTATTACTGAAGCTTTCTTT
.	TRBJ1-4	TRBV5-6	.	CASSSRRGIYDRKLFF	TGTGCCAGCAGCTCTCGTAGGGGGATTTATGACCGAAAACTGTTTTTT
.	TRBJ1-6	TRBV11-1	TRBD1	CASSPRDRESPLHF	TGTGCCAGCAGCCCACGCGACAGGGAATCACCCCTCCACTTT
.	TRBJ1-6	TRBV5-1	.	CASSLKGDNSPLHF	TGCGCCAGCAGCTTAAAGGGGGACAATTCACCCCTCCACTTT
.	TRBJ2-6	TRBV15	TRBD1	CATSGVRGQGGANVLTF	TGTGCCACCAGCGGGGTTAGGGGGCAAGGTGGGGCCAACGTCCTGACTTTC
few	TRBJ2-5	TRBV18	TRBD2	CASSPGLAEETQYF	TGTGCCAGCTCACCAGGGCTAGCGGAAGAGACCCAGTACTTC
.	TRBJ2-5	TRBV12-3/TRBV12-4	.	CASSYRVQETQYF	TGTGCCAGCAGTTACAGGGTCCAAGAGACCCAGTACTTC
.	TRBJ1-2	TRBV7-2	.	CASSLAPREVAGYTF	TGTGCCAGCAGCTTAGCCCCCAGGGAGGTAGCTGGCTACACCTTC
.	TRBJ1-2	TRBV5-4	.	CASIPAGPAGSDYGYTF	TGTGCCAGCATCCCCGCGGGCCCCGCTGGCTCCGACTATGGCTACACCTTC
few	TRBJ2-7	TRBV11-1	TRBD1	CASSGGPGGAYEQYF	TGTGCCAGCAGCGGAGGACCAGGGGGTGCCTACGAGCAGTACTTC
once	TRBJ1-4	TRBV3-1/TRBV3-2	TRBD1	CASSQKRTGRIGTNEKLFF	TGTGCCAGCAGTCAAAAAAGGACAGGGCGGATAGGGACTAATGAAAAACTGTTTTTT
.	TRBJ1-3	TRBV6-5	.	CASRKGLLGNTIYF	TGTGCCAGCAGAAAAGGACTGCTAGGAAACACCATATATTTT
.	TRBJ1-1	TRBV7-2	TRBD1	CASSLGGAQGVAFF	TGTGCCAGCAGCTTAGGGGGAGCGCAGGGGGTGGCTTTCTTT
.	TRBJ2-1	TRBV23-1	.	CASFRVGGSPGGEQFF	TGCGCCAGCTTTCGGGTGGGGGGATCACCAGGTGGTGAGCAGTTCTTC
.	TRBJ1-2	TRBV6-1	TRBD1	CASSGGQGQPGVGGYTF	TGTGCCAGCAGTGGGGGACAGGGTCAACCGGGTGTTGGTGGCTACACCTTC
.	TRBJ1-5	TRBV10-3	.	CAIGGGRGNQPQHF	TGTGCCATCGGAGGCGGCCGGGGCAATCAGCCCCAGCATTTT
.	TRBJ2-7	TRBV3-1/TRBV3-2	TRBD2	CASSQVTSGNEQYF	TGTGCCAGCAGCCAAGTTACTAGCGGGAACGAGCAGTACTTC
.	TRBJ2-6	TRBV5-4	TRBD1	CASRTIWGTGGSGANVLTF	TGTGCCAGCAGAACCATTTGGGGGACAGGGGGCTCTGGGGCCAACGTCCTGACTTTC
once	TRBJ2-1	TRBV27	TRBD2	CASSPPGLAYNEQFF	TGTGCCAGCAGTCCCCCCGGACTAGCCTACAATGAGCAGTTCTTC
.	TRBJ2-1	TRBV2	.	CATRQPNEQFF	TGTGCCACCCGACAACCCAATGAGCAGTTCTTC
.	TRBJ2-4	TRBV11-2	.	CASSLDRPSHRDNIQYF	TGTGCCAGCAGCTTAGATCGACCCTCCCACAGGGATAACATTCAGTACTTC
.	TRBJ1-2	TRBV13	TRBD1	CASSSYRGSRYGYTF	TGTGCCAGCAGCTCCTACAGGGGGAGTAGGTATGGCTACACCTTC
.	TRBJ1-1	TRBV3-1/TRBV3-2	.	CASSRTVTNTEAFF	TGTGCCAGCAGCCGAACAGTGACGAACACTGAAGCTTTCTTT
once	TRBJ1-4	TRBV19	.	CASSIRGARGNEKLFF	TGTGCCAGTAGTATCCGAGGGGCAAGGGGGAATGAAAAACTGTTTTTT
.	TRBJ2-3	TRBV4-2	.	CASSQPEATDTQYF	TGTGCCAGCAGCCAACCGGAGGCCACAGATACGCAGTATTTT
.	TRBJ1-6	TRBV18	.	CASSPLSSTANSPLHF	TGTGCCAGCTCACCACTCAGCAGCACAGCCAATTCACCCCTCCACTTT
.	TRBJ2-7	TRBV7-2	TRBD2	CASSLGGPGVEQYF	TGTGCCAGCAGCCTGGGAGGGCCCGGCGTCGAGCAGTACTTC
.	TRBJ1-3	TRBV19	.	CASHPGSSGNTIYF	TGTGCCAGTCATCCGGGGAGTTCCGGAAACACCATATATTTT
.	TRBJ2-7	TRBV6-6	TRBD2	CASSFGGAYEQYF	TGTGCCAGCAGTTTTGGGGGGGCCTACGAGCAGTACTTC
.	TRBJ1-5	TRBV19	TRBD1	CASSIGDRGAASQPQHF	TGTGCCAGTAGTATAGGTGACAGGGGGGCTGCTAGCCAGCCCCAGCATTTT
.	TRBJ2-1	TRBV6-5	.	CASRGNEQFF	TGTGCCAGTCGAGGGAATGAGCAGTTCTTC
.	TRBJ2-7	TRBV27	TRBD1	CASRRQGNSYEQYF	TGTGCCAGCAGACGACAGGGCAACTCCTACGAGCAGTACTTC
.	TRBJ1-2	TRBV28	TRBD1	CASTPGTGRTWGGYTF	TGTGCCAGCACCCCCGGGACAGGGCGCACATGGGGTGGCTACACCTTC
.	TRBJ2-7	TRBV18	TRBD2	CASSPRRESTYEQYF	TGTGCCAGCTCACCGAGGCGGGAGTCCACCTACGAGCAGTACTTC
.	TRBJ1-4	TRBV5-5	TRBD1	CASSLAQGEEKLFF	TGTGCCAGCAGCTTGGCCCAGGGGGAGGAAAAACTGTTTTTT
.	TRBJ2-1	TRBV9	TRBD2	CASSVTSGGPQKKFF	TGTGCCAGCAGCGTAACTAGCGGGGGACCCCAGAAAAAGTTCTTC
.	TRBJ2-2	TRBV3-1/TRBV3-2	TRBD2	CASSPGLAGGGELFF	TGTGCCAGCAGCCCTGGACTAGCGGGGGGCGGGGAGCTGTTTTTT
.	TRBJ1-1	TRBV2	.	CASSGAGTTEAFF	TGTGCCAGCAGTGGGGCAGGGACAACTGAAGCTTTCTTT